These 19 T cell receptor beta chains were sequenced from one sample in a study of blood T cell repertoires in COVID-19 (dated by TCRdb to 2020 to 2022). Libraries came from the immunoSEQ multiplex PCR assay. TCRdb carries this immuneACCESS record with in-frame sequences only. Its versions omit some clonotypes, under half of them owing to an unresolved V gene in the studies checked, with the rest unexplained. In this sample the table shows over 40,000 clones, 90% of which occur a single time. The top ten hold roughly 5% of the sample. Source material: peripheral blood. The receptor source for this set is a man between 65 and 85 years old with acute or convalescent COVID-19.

This chain's CDR3 is CASSYSGQYTEAFF. The CDR3 DNA is TGTGCCAGCAGTTACAGCGGCCAGTACACTGAAGCTTTCTTT. The chain joins TRBV6-6 to TRBJ1-1; the D is unclear. CDR3 length: 14 residues. Trimming left V 2 bases short and J 3 bases short, with 10 bases between. The V gene's germline CDR1 is MNHNY and CDR2 SVGAGI (reference sequence).

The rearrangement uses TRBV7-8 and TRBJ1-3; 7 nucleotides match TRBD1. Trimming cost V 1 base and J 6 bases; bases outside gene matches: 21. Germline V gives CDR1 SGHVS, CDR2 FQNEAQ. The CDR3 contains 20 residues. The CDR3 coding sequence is TGTGCCAGCAGCTTAGTTAGCCCCCGAGAGGACAGGTCAAGGAAAAACACCATATATTTT. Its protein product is CASSLVSPREDRSRKNTIYF.

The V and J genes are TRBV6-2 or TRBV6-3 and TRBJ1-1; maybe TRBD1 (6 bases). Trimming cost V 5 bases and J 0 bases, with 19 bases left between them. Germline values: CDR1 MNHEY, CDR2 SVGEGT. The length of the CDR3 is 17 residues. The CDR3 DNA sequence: TGTGCCAGCAGTCATCGGGACACAATCACATTGAACACTGAAGCTTTCTTT. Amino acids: CASSHRDTITLNTEAFF.

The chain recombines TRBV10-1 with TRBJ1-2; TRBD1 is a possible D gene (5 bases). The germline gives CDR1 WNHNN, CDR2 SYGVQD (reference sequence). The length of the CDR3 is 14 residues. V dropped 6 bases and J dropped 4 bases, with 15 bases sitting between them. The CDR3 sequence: CASSPPGVGYGYTF. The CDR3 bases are TGCGCCAGCAGCCCCCCGGGGGTGGGCTATGGCTACACCTTC.

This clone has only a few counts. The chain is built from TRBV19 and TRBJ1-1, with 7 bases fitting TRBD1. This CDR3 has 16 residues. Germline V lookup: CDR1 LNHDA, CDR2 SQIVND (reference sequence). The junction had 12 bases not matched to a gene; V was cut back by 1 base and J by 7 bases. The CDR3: CASSIAVTTGTDEAFF. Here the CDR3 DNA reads TGTGCCAGTAGTATAGCCGTTACGACCGGGACAGATGAAGCTTTCTTT.

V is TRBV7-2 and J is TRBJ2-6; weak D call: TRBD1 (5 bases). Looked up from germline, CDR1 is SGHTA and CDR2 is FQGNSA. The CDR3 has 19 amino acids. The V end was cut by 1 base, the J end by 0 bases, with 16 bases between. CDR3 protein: CASSLVGRARFSGANVLTF. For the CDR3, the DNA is TGTGCCAGCAGCTTAGTGGGGCGTGCCCGCTTCTCTGGGGCCAACGTCCTGACTTTC.

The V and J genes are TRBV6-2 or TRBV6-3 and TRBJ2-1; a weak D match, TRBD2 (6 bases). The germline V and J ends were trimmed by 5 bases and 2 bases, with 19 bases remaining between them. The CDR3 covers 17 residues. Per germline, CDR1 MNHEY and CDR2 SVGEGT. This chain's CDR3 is CASSDPPTSTTYNEQFF. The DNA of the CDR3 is TGTGCCAGCAGTGACCCCCCAACTAGCACCACCTACAATGAGCAGTTCTTC.

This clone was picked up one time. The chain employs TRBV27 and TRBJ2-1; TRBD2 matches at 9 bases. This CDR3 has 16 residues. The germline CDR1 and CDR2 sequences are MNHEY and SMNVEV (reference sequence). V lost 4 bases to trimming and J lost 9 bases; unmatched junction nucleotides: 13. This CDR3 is CASSSPAIAGVVEQFF. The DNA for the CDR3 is TGTGCCAGCAGTTCCCCCGCGATAGCGGGGGTTGTTGAGCAGTTCTTC.

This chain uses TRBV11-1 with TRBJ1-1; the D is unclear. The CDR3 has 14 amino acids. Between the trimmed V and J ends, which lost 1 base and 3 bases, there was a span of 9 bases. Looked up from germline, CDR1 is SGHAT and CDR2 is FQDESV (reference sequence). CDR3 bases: TGTGCCAGCAGCTTAGTGGCCAGTTACACTGAAGCTTTCTTT. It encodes CASSLVASYTEAFF.

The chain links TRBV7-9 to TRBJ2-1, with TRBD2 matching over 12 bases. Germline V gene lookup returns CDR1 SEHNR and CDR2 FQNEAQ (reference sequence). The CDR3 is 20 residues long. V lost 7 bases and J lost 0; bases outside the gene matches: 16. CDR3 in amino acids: CASTFFVTSGGPSSYNEQFF. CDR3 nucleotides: TGTGCCAGCACCTTCTTCGTCACTAGCGGGGGGCCCAGCTCCTACAATGAGCAGTTCTTC. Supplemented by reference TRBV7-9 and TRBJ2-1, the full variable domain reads DTGVSQNPRHKITKRGQNVTFRCDPISEHNRLYWYRQTLGQGPEFLTYFQNEAQLEKSRLLSDRFSAERPKGSFSTLEIQRTEQGDSAMYLCASTFFVTSGGPSSYNEQFFGPGTRLTVL.

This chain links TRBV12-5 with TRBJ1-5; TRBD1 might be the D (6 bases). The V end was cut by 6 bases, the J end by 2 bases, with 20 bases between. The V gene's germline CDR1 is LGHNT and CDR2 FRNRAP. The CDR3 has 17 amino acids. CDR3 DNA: TGTGCTAGTGGCCCCTCTGAGCGGGGGCGCCGCAATCAGCCCCAGCATTTT. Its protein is CASGPSERGRRNQPQHF.

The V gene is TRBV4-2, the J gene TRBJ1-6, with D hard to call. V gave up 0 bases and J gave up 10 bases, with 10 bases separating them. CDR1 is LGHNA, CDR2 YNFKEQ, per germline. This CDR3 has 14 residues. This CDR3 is CASSQEGGRSPLHF. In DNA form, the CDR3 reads TGTGCCAGCAGCCAAGAAGGAGGGAGATCACCCCTCCACTTT.

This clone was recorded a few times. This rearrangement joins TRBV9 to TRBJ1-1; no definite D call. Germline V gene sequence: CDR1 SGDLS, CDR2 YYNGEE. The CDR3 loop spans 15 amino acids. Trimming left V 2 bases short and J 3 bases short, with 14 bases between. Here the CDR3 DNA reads TGTGCCAGCAGCGTTATGCACCGGCGGGACACTGAAGCTTTCTTT. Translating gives CASSVMHRRDTEAFF. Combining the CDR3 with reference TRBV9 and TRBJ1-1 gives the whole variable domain DSGVTQTPKHLITATGQRVTLRCSPRSGDLSVYWYQQSLDQGLQFLIQYYNGEERAKGNILERFSAQQFPDLHSELNLSSLELGDSALYFCASSVMHRRDTEAFFGQGTRLTVV.

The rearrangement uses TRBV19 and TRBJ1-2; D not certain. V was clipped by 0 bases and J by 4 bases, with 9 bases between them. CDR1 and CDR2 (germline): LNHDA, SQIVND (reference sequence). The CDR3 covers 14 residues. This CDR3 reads CASSIDSGGYGYTF. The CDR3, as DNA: TGTGCCAGTAGTATAGACAGTGGTGGCTATGGCTACACCTTC.

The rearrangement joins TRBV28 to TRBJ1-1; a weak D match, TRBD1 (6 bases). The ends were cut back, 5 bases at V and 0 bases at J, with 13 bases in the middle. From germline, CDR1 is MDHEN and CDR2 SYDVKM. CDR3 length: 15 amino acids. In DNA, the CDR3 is TGTGCCAGCAGTCCGACCAGGGGATTGAACACTGAAGCTTTCTTT. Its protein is CASSPTRGLNTEAFF.

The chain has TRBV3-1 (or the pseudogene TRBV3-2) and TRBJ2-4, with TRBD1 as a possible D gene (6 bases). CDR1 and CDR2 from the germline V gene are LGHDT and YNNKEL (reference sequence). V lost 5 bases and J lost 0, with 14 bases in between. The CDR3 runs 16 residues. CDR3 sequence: CASSETGQLAKNIQYF. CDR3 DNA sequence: TGTGCCAGCAGCGAGACAGGTCAACTAGCCAAAAACATTCAGTACTTC.

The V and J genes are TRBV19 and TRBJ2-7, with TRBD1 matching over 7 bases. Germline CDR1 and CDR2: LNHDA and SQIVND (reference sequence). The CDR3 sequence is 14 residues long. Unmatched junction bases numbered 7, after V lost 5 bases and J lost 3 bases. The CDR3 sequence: CASSLTGADYEQYF. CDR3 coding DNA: TGTGCCAGTAGTCTTACAGGGGCCGACTACGAGCAGTACTTC.

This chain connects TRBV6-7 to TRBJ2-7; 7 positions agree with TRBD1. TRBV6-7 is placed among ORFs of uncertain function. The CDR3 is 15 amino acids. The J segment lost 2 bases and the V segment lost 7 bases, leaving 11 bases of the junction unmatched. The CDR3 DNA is TGTGCCAGCAATTTCCGACAGGGCAGGACCTACGAGCAGTACTTC. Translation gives CASNFRQGRTYEQYF.

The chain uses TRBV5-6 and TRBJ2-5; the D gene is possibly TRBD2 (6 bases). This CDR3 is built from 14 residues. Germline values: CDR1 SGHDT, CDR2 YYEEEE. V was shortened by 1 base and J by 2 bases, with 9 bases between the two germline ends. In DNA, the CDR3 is TGTGCCAGCAGCTTGTCCGCGGGGCAAGAGACCCAGTACTTC. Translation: CASSLSAGQETQYF.